The 18 T cell receptor beta chains given below trace back to one sample, sequenced in a study of blood T cell repertoires in COVID-19. Profiling relied on immunoSEQ multiplex PCR, and the TCRdb table lists in-frame clones only, not all of them. This sample has 150,000 to 200,000 clones, with around 76% found just once. The sequencing input was PBMCs or T cells enriched from blood (not recorded which). The receptors derive from a woman between 50 and 59 years old with acute COVID-19.

The genes are TRBV29-1 and TRBJ1-3; no firm D call. Germline loops: CDR1 SQVTM, CDR2 ANQGSEA. V was clipped by 0 bases and J by 0 bases, with 9 bases between them. The CDR3 has 15 residues. CDR3 sequence (DNA): TGCAGCGTTGAAGATCAAATGTCCTCTGGAAACACCATATATTTT. Encoded protein: CSVEDQMSSGNTIYF.

The V and J genes are TRBV12-3 or TRBV12-4 and TRBJ1-5; D is ambiguous. Trimming took off 10 bases at V and 7 bases at J, with 17 bases between the two ends. The CDR3 length is 13 residues. The CDR3 is CATRASGEQPQHF. The CDR3 nucleotides read TGTGCCACCCGGGCGTCCGGGGAGCAGCCCCAGCATTTT.

This chain uses TRBV1 with TRBJ1-1; the D call TRBD1 from the table was never checked on the DNA. TRBV1 is designated a pseudogene. This CDR3 comprises 14 residues. CDR3 sequence: CTSLQLTVNTEAFF. Written as DNA, the CDR3 is TGCACCAGCCTTCAGTTGACAGTAAACACTGAAGCTTTCTTT.

The chain uses TRBV27 and TRBJ1-6; tentatively, D is TRBD1 (5 bases). This CDR3 region has 14 residues. V was cut by 4 bases and J by 9 bases, with 13 bases left in between. The germline V gene has CDR1 MNHEY and CDR2 SMNVEV (reference sequence). The CDR3 nucleotides read TGTGCCAGCAGTTACCCGGACATGGGTTCACCCCTCCACTTT. Its protein product is CASSYPDMGSPLHF.

The chain employs TRBV3-1 (or the pseudogene TRBV3-2) and TRBJ2-6; weak D call: TRBD1 (5 bases). The ends were cut back, 3 bases at V and 0 bases at J, with 12 bases in the middle. The germline V gene encodes CDR1 LGHDT and CDR2 YNNKEL (reference sequence). This CDR3 comprises 17 residues. The CDR3 nucleotides read TGTGCCAGCAGCCACAATCCACAGGACTCTGGGGCCAACGTCCTGACTTTC. The encoded protein is CASSHNPQDSGANVLTF.

In DNA form, the CDR3 reads TGTGCCAGTAGTACCGGACAGGGGGAGACGGGCAATCAGCCCCAGCATTTT. The encoded protein is CASSTGQGETGNQPQHF. V usage is TRBV19 and J usage is TRBJ1-5; 10 nucleotides match TRBD1. The V segment lost 4 bases and the J segment 2 bases; nucleotides outside the gene matches: 8. Germline CDR1 is LNHDA and CDR2 is SQIVND (reference sequence). The CDR3 consists of 17 residues. The full variable domain, in which reference TRBV19 and TRBJ1-5 provide the parts outside the CDR3, is DGGITQSPKYLFRKEGQNVTLSCEQNLNHDAMYWYRQDPGQGLRLIYYSQIVNDFQKGDIAEGYSVSREKKESFPLTVTSAQKNPTAFYLCASSTGQGETGNQPQHFGDGTRLSIL.

The gene calls are TRBV11-2 and TRBJ2-2, with 12 nucleotides matching TRBD2. The CDR3 is 15 amino acids. Trimming at V came to 5 bases and at J to 7 bases, leaving 5 bases not matched to a gene. In germline, CDR1 is SGHAT, CDR2 FQNNGV. The CDR3 region has the DNA TGTGCCAGCAGCCAACCGGGACTAGCGGGCGGGGAGCTGTTTTTT. This sequence encodes CASSQPGLAGGELFF.

The chain uses TRBV19 and TRBJ1-2; D not certain. The germline V gene encodes CDR1 LNHDA and CDR2 SQIVND (reference sequence). The CDR3 is 11 amino acids. V lost 8 bases and J 1 base, leaving 5 bases between the germline ends. In DNA, the CDR3 is TGTGCCAGTGAGTTTAACTATGGCTACACCTTC. It specifies CASEFNYGYTF.

This chain links TRBV4-2 with TRBJ2-5; D unresolved. Germline CDR1 reads LGHNA; CDR2 reads YNFKEQ. The CDR3 is made up of 13 amino acids. V was shortened by 3 bases and J by 2 bases, with 7 bases between the two germline ends. The DNA for the CDR3 is TGTGCCAGCAGCCACATCGGGCAAGAGACCCAGTACTTC. It specifies CASSHIGQETQYF.

The genes are TRBV19 and TRBJ1-6; 7 nucleotides match TRBD1. CDR1 and CDR2 (germline): LNHDA, SQIVND (reference sequence). The CDR3 extends over 17 amino acids. V lost 3 bases, J lost 10 bases, and 15 bases stayed unmatched. DNA of the CDR3: TGTGCCAGTAGTATTCGTCACCGGGACAGCCGACCCTCACCCCTCCACTTT. Its translation: CASSIRHRDSRPSPLHF.

The chain is built from TRBV9 and TRBJ1-6; no clear D gene. The V and J ends lost 6 bases and 0 bases respectively, with 10 bases between them. The CDR3 spans 15 residues. Germline V gene sequence: CDR1 SGDLS, CDR2 YYNGEE. CDR3 region: CASTSGRSYNSPLHF. Here the CDR3 DNA reads TGTGCCAGCACCAGTGGGCGCTCCTATAATTCACCCCTCCACTTT. The full variable domain, with the rest looked up from reference TRBV9 and TRBJ1-6, is DSGVTQTPKHLITATGQRVTLRCSPRSGDLSVYWYQQSLDQGLQFLIQYYNGEERAKGNILERFSAQQFPDLHSELNLSSLELGDSALYFCASTSGRSYNSPLHFGNGTRLTVT.

The chain links TRBV6-5 to TRBJ2-7; TRBD1 aligns across 12 bases. Germline V CDR1 and CDR2: MNHEY, SVGAGI. The length of the CDR3 is 13 residues. The ends lost 6 bases at V and 6 bases at J; junction bases unmatched: 3. The DNA of the CDR3 is TGTGCCAGCAGCCGGGACAGGGGGCTCGAGCAGTACGTC. The encoded protein is CASSRDRGLEQYV.

The chain combines TRBV28 with TRBJ2-1, with D uncertain. This CDR3 has 16 amino acids. V was trimmed by 2 bases and J by 2 bases, leaving 13 bases between them. From germline, CDR1 is MDHEN and CDR2 SYDVKM. The CDR3 is CASSLGGSYTYNEQFF. The CDR3 nucleotides are TGTGCCAGCAGTTTAGGTGGTAGCTATACCTACAATGAGCAGTTCTTC. The full variable domain, in which reference TRBV28 and TRBJ2-1 provide the parts outside the CDR3, is DVKVTQSSRYLVKRTGEKVFLECVQDMDHENMFWYRQDPGLGLRLIYFSYDVKMKEKGDIPEGYSVSREKKERFSLILESASTNQTSMYLCASSLGGSYTYNEQFFGPGTRLTVL.

V gene TRBV7-9 combines with J gene TRBJ2-3; maybe TRBD1 (6 bases). This CDR3 has 14 residues. Germline CDR1 and CDR2: SEHNR and FQNEAQ (reference sequence). V lost 3 bases to trimming and J lost 3 bases, with 10 bases between them. The CDR3, as DNA: TGTGCCAGCAGCTTTTTCACAGGGACAGATACGCAGTATTTT. Translating it yields CASSFFTGTDTQYF.

The rearrangement uses TRBV12-3 or TRBV12-4 and TRBJ1-2, with D unresolved. The V gene lost 2 bases and the J gene lost 0 bases, with 4 bases spanning the gap. This CDR3 spans 13 amino acids. As DNA, the CDR3 is TGTGCCAGCAGTTTACGGGCTAACTATGGCTACACCTTC. Protein: CASSLRANYGYTF.

The chain is built from TRBV3-1 (or the pseudogene TRBV3-2) and TRBJ1-5; unclear D gene. This CDR3 has 12 amino acids. Germline-derived CDR1 and CDR2 are LGHDT and YNNKEL (reference sequence). Between the trimmed V and J ends, which lost 2 bases and 5 bases, there was a span of 4 bases. DNA for the CDR3: TGTGCCAGCAGCCAACTCGATCAGCCCCAGCATTTT. Translation: CASSQLDQPQHF.

V gene TRBV6-5 combines with J gene TRBJ1-4, with D possibly matching TRBD1 (5 bases). CDR1 and CDR2 from the germline V gene are MNHEY and SVGAGI. Trimming shortened V by 6 bases and J by 0 bases, and 11 bases separated the two germline ends. There are 15 residues in the CDR3. The CDR3 here is CASRGGASTNEKLFF. As DNA, the CDR3 is TGTGCCAGCAGGGGTGGGGCTTCAACTAATGAAAAACTGTTTTTT.

The gene calls are TRBV7-9 and TRBJ1-4; no firm D call. Germline loops: CDR1 SEHNR, CDR2 FQNEAQ (reference sequence). V lost 1 base and J lost 5, with 8 bases in between. The CDR3 has 14 residues. CDR3: CASSLGASNEKLFF. The DNA for the CDR3 is TGTGCCAGCAGCTTAGGGGCATCGAATGAAAAACTGTTTTTT.